A selection of T cell receptor beta chains follows, all from one sample in a study of cytomegalovirus exposure and HLA in healthy donors. The protocol was immunoSEQ multiplex PCR, while the TCRdb copy is restricted to in-frame clones and leaves out a portion. The data show 80,000 to 100,000 clones, around 88% seen once. Sequencing was done on a sample of PBMCs. Every receptor here comes from a woman aged 25 to 45 in good health and CMV-seronegative. Each CDR3 is given with its conserved first and last residue. The order of the fields is V gene, clone size, D gene, J gene, CDR3 protein, CDR3 DNA. The D gene is left open where the match is weak. Some rows have no size entry. The others give once, few or many, or a class for an expanded clone.

TRBV28	-	-	TRBJ1-2	CASRTVRGYTF	TGTGCCAGCAGGACAGTTCGCGGCTACACCTTC
TRBV25-1	few	-	TRBJ2-1	CASSEFAGRGSEQFF	TGTGCCAGCAGTGAGTTTGCCGGCAGGGGAAGTGAGCAGTTCTTC
TRBV2	-	-	TRBJ1-2	CASSVAGRQTYGYTF	TGTGCCAGCAGTGTTGCAGGGAGGCAGACCTATGGCTACACCTTC
TRBV28	-	-	TRBJ1-3	CASSLMGLSGNTIYF	TGTGCCAGCAGTTTAATGGGGCTCTCTGGAAACACCATATATTTT
TRBV28	once	TRBD2	TRBJ2-4	CASSFYLELRSGTSGNVAKNIQYF	TGTGCCAGCAGTTTCTACTTGGAACTTCGATCCGGGACTAGCGGGAACGTAGCCAAAAACATTCAGTACTTC
TRBV6-1	-	-	TRBJ1-4	CASSLDGINEKLFF	TGTGCCAGCAGTCTTGACGGGATTAATGAAAAACTGTTTTTT
TRBV2	-	-	TRBJ1-4	CASSEKERQHEKLFF	TGTGCCAGCAGTGAAAAAGAACGACAACATGAAAAACTGTTTTTT
TRBV27	-	TRBD1	TRBJ2-7	CASIQQGPSSYEQYF	TGTGCCAGCATCCAACAGGGGCCTAGCTCCTACGAGCAGTACTTC
TRBV2	-	-	TRBJ1-5	CASRFSTNQPQHF	TGTGCCAGCAGGTTCAGTACCAATCAGCCCCAGCATTTT
TRBV9	-	TRBD2	TRBJ2-1	CASSVSPPGTIRNEQFF	TGTGCCAGCAGCGTAAGTCCCCCCGGGACTATCCGCAATGAGCAGTTCTTC